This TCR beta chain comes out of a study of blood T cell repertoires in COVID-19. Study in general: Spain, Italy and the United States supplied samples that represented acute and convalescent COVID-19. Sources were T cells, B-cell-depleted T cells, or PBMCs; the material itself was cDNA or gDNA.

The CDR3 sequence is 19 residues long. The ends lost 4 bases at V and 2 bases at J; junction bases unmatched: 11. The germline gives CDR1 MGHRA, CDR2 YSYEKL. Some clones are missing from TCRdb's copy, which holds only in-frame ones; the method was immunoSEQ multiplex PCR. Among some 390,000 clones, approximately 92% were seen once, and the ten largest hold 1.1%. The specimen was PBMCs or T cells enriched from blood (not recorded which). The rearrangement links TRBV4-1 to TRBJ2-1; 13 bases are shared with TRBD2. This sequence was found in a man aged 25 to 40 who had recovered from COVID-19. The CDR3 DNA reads TGCGCCAGCAGCCTCACTCGGACTAGCGGGAGTCAGCCCTACAATGAGCAGTTCTTC. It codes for CASSLTRTSGSQPYNEQFF.